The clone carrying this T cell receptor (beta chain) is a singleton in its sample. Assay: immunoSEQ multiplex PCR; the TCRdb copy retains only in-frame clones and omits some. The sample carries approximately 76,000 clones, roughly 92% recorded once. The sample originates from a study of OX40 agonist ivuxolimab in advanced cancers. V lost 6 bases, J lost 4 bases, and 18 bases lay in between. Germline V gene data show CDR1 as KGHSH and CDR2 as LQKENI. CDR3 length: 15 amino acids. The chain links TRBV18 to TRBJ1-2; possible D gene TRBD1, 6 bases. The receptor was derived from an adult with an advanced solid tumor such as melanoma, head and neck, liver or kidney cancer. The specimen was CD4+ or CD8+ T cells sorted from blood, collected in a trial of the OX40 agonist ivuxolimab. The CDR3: CASSSPGTSIYGYTF. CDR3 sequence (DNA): TGTGCCAGCTCTTCCCCAGGGACATCGATCTATGGCTACACCTTC.